The TCR beta chain described here comes from a study of blood T cell repertoires in COVID-19. The wider study: The United States, Italy and Spain were the sources of the acute and convalescent COVID-19 samples. Sources were T cells, B-cell-depleted T cells, or PBMCs; the material itself was cDNA or gDNA.

V lost 3 bases, J lost 7 bases, and 11 bases stayed unmatched. This CDR3 contains 15 residues. Germline assignment: CDR1 SGHRS and CDR2 YFSETQ. In the original workflow: Amplification with reference gene primers provided the estimates of nucleated cell counts. Measured with immunoSEQ multiplex PCR; TCRdb has only the in-frame clones, and not every one. That table supplies the V and J calls and clone size; D and trimming were determined from the DNA. The table shows 110,000 to 150,000 clones, with roughly 86% occurring only once. The V call is TRBV5-1, the J call TRBJ2-7; TRBD2 matches at 9 bases. The receptor's source is a human donor in a cohort sampled during active COVID-19. Sequencing used peripheral blood. The CDR3 spells CASSWGREGQEEQYF. CDR3 sequence (DNA): TGCGCCAGCAGCTGGGGGCGGGAGGGCCAGGAGGAGCAGTACTTC.